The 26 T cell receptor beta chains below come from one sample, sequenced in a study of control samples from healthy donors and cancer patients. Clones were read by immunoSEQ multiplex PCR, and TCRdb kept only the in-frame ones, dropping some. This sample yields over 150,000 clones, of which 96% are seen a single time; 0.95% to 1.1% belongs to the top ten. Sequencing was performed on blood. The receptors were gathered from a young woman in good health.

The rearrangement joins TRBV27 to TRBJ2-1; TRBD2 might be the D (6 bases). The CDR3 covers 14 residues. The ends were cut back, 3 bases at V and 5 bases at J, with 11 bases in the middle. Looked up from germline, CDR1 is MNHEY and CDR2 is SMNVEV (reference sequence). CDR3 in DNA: TGTGCCAGCAGTTTTTGGCGGGGCGACAATGAGCAGTTCTTC. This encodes CASSFWRGDNEQFF.

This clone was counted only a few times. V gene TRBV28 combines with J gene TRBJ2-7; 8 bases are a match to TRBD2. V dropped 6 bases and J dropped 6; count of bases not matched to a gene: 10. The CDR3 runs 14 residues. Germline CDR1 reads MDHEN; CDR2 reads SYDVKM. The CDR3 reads CASRTGLANVEQYF. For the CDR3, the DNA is TGTGCCAGCAGAACCGGACTAGCCAACGTCGAGCAGTACTTC. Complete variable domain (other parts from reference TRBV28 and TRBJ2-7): DVKVTQSSRYLVKRTGEKVFLECVQDMDHENMFWYRQDPGLGLRLIYFSYDVKMKEKGDIPEGYSVSREKKERFSLILESASTNQTSMYLCASRTGLANVEQYFGPGTRLTVT.

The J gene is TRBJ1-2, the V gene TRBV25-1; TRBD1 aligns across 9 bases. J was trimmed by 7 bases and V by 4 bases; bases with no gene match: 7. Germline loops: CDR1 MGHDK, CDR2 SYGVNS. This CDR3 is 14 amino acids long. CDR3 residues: CASSGQGVASGYTF. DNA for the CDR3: TGTGCCAGCAGTGGACAGGGGGTGGCATCTGGCTACACCTTC.

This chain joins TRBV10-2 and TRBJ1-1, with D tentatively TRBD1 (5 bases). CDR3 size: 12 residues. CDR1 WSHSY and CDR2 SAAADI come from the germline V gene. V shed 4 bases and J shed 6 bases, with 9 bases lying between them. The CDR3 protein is CASSVGRAEAFF. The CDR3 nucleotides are TGCGCCAGCAGTGTGGGACGGGCTGAAGCTTTCTTT.

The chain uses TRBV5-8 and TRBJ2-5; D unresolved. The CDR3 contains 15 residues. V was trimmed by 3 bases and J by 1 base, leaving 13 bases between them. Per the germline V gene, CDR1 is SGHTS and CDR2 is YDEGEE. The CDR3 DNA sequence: TGTGCCAGCAGCTCAGTCGGCGCTACCCAAGAGACCCAGTACTTC. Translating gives CASSSVGATQETQYF.

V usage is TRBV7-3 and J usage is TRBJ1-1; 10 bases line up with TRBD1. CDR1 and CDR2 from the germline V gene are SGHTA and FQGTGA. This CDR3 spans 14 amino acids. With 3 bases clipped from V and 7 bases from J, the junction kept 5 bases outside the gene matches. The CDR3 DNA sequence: TGTGCCAGCAGCTTGACAGGGGGCGCGGATGAAGCTTTCTTT. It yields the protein CASSLTGGADEAFF.

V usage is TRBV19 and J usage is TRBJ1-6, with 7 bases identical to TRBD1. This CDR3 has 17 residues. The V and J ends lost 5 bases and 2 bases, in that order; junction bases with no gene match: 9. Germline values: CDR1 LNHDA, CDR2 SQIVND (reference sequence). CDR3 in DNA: TGTGCCAGTAGTGTCTACAGGGGACGCACCTATAATTCACCCCTCCACTTT. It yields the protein CASSVYRGRTYNSPLHF.

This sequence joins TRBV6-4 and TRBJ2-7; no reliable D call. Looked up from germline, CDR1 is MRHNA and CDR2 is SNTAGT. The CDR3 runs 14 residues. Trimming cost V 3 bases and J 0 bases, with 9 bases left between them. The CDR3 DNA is TGTGCCAGCAGTGAATGGGTAGGCTCCTACGAGCAGTACTTC. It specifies CASSEWVGSYEQYF.

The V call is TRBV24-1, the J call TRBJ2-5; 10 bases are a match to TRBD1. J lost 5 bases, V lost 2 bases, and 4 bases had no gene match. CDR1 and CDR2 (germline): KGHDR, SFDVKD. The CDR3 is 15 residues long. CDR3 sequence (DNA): TGTGCCACCAGTGATTGGACAGGGGGAATCGAGACCCAGTACTTC. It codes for CATSDWTGGIETQYF.

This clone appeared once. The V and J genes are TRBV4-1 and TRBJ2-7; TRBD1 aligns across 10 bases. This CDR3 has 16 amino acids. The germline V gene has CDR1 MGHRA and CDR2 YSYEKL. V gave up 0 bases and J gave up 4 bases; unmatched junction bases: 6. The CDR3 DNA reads TGCGCCAGCAGCCAAGAAGGGACAGGGGTTTTATACGAGCAGTACTTC. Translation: CASSQEGTGVLYEQYF.

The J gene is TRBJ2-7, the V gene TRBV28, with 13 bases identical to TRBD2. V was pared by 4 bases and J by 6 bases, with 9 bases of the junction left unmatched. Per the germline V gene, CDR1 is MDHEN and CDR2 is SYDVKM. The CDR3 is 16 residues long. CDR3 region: CASSSFTSGRAPEQYF. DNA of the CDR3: TGTGCCAGCAGTTCCTTTACTAGCGGGAGGGCTCCCGAGCAGTACTTC.

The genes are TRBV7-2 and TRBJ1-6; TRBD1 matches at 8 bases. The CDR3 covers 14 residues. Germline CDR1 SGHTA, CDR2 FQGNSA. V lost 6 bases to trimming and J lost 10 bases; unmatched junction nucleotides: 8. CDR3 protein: CASRRTGQLSPLHF. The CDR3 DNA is TGTGCCAGCAGGCGGACAGGGCAGCTCTCACCCCTCCACTTT.

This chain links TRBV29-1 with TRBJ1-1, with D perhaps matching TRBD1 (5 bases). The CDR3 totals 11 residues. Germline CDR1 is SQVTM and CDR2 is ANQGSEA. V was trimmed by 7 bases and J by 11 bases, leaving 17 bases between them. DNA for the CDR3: TGCAGCGCCCAAAGCGGAGGGACGGCTTTCTTT. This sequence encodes CSAQSGGTAFF.

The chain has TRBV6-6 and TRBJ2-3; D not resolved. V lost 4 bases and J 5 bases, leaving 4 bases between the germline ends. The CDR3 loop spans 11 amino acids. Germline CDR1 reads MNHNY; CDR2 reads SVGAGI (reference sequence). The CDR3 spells CASSLKDTQYF. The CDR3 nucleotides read TGTGCCAGCAGTTTGAAAGATACGCAGTATTTT.

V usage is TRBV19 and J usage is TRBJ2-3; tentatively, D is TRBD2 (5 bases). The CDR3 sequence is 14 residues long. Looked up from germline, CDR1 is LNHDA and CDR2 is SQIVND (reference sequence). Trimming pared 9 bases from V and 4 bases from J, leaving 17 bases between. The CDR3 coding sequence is TGTGCCAGCACTTCAAGGATGGAGGCAGATACGCAGTATTTT. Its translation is CASTSRMEADTQYF. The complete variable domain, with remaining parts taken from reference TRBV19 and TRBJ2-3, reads DGGITQSPKYLFRKEGQNVTLSCEQNLNHDAMYWYRQDPGQGLRLIYYSQIVNDFQKGDIAEGYSVSREKKESFPLTVTSAQKNPTAFYLCASTSRMEADTQYFGPGTRLTVL.

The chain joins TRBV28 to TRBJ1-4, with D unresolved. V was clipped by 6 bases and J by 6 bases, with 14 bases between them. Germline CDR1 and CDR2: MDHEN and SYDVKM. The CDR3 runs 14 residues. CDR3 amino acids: CASSPAVRDEKLFF. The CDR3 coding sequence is TGTGCCAGCAGCCCGGCAGTGCGGGATGAAAAACTGTTTTTT.

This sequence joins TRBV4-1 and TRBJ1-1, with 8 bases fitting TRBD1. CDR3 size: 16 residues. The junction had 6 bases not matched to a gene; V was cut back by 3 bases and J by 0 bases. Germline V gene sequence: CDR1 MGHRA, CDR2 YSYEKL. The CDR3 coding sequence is TGCGCCAGCAGCCACGACCGGGACAGGATGAACACTGAAGCTTTCTTT. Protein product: CASSHDRDRMNTEAFF.

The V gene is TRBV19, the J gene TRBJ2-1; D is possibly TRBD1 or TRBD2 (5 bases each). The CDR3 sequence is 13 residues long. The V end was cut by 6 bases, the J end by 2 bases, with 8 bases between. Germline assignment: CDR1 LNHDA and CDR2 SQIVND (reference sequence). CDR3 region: CASSLGPYNEQFF. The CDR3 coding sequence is TGTGCCAGTAGCCTGGGACCCTACAATGAGCAGTTCTTC.

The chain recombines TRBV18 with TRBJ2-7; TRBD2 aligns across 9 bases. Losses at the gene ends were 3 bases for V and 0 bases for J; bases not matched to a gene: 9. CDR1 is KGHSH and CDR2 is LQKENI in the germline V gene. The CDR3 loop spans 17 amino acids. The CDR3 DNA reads TGTGCCAGCTCACCCTTAGCTAGCGGGGAGAACTCCTACGAGCAGTACTTC. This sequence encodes CASSPLASGENSYEQYF.

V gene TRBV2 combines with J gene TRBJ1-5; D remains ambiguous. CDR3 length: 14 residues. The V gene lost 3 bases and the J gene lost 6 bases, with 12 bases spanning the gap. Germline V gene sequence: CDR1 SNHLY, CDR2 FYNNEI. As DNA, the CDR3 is TGTGCCAGCAGTGACTGGACCGGCGGTCAGCCCCAGCATTTT. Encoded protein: CASSDWTGGQPQHF.

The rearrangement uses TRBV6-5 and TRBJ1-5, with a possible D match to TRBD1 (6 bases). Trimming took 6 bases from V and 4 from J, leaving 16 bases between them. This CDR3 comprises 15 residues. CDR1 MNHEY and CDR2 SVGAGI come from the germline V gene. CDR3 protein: CASRGRQGFNQPQHF. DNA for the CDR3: TGTGCCAGCAGAGGTCGGCAGGGGTTTAATCAGCCCCAGCATTTT.

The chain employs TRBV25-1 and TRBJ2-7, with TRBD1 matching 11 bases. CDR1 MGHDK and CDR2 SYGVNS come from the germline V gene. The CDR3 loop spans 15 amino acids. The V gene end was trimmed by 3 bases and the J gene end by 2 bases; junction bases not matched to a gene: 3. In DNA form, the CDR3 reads TGTGCCAGCAGTGAGGACAGGGGGCTGACCTACGAGCAGTACTTC. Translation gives CASSEDRGLTYEQYF.

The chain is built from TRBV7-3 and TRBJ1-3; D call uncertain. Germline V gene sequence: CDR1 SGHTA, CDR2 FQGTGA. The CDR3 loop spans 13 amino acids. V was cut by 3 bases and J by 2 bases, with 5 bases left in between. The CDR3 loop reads CASSFFPGNTIYF. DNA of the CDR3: TGTGCCAGCAGCTTCTTCCCTGGAAACACCATATATTTT.

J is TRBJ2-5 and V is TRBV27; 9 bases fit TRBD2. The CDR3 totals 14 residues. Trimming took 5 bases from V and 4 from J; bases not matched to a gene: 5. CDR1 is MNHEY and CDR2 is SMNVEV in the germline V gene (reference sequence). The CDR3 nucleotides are TGTGCCAGCAGTCCTCCGGGACTAGCAGAGACCCAGTACTTC. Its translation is CASSPPGLAETQYF.

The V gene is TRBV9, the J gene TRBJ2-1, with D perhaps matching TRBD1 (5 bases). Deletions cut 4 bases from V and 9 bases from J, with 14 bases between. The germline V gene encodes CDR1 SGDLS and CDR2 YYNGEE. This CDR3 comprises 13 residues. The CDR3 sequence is CASSHSGSVEQFF. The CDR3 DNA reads TGTGCCAGCAGCCATTCAGGGTCAGTTGAGCAGTTCTTC. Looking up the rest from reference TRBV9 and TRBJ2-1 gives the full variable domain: DSGVTQTPKHLITATGQRVTLRCSPRSGDLSVYWYQQSLDQGLQFLIQYYNGEERAKGNILERFSAQQFPDLHSELNLSSLELGDSALYFCASSHSGSVEQFFGPGTRLTVL.

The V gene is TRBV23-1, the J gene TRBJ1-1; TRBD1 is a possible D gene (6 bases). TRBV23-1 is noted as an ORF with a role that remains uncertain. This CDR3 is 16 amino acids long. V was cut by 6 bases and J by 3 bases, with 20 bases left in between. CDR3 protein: CASRHHPKGGHTEAFF. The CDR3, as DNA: TGCGCCAGCAGGCACCACCCGAAGGGGGGTCACACTGAAGCTTTCTTT.